The rows below give T cell receptor beta chains drawn from one sample of a study of blood T cell repertoires in COVID-19. Assay used: immunoSEQ multiplex PCR; TCRdb lists only in-frame clones, some missing. The sample lists a few hundred thousand clones; around 83% were seen once. Sequenced: PBMCs or T cells enriched from blood (not recorded which). The receptors come from a man between 35 and 55 years old who had been exposed to COVID-19. Each CDR3 is given with its conserved first and last residue. A D gene is named only where the DNA matches it firmly. Where a row states a size, it is once, few, many or the class of an expanded clone; other rows omit it.

>TRBJ2-5|-|TRBV6-2/TRBV6-3|-
CASSYSGSQRETQYF
TGTGCCAGCAGTTACTCTGGAAGCCAGCGAGAGACCCAGTACTTC
>TRBJ1-5|TRBD1|TRBV30|-
CAWSVGTAANQPQHF
TGTGCCTGGAGTGTAGGGACAGCCGCTAATCAGCCCCAGCATTTT
>TRBJ2-2|TRBD2|TRBV11-3|-
CASSFSGSTGGELFF
TGTGCCAGCAGCTTTAGCGGGAGTACTGGCGGGGAGCTGTTTTTT
>TRBJ1-2|-|TRBV7-9|-
CASSGRGGYGYTF
TGTGCCAGCAGTGGCAGGGGAGGGTATGGCTACACCTTC
>TRBJ1-2|TRBD1|TRBV19|-
CASKGRGHGYTF
TGTGCCAGTAAAGGCAGGGGGCATGGCTACACCTTC
>TRBJ2-7|TRBD2|TRBV27|-
CASSLFTSGRRYEQYF
TGTGCCAGCAGTTTGTTCACTAGCGGGAGAAGGTACGAGCAGTACTTC
>TRBJ1-1|-|TRBV3-1/TRBV3-2|-
CASSGLQDEAFF
TGTGCCAGCAGCGGACTACAGGATGAAGCTTTCTTT
>TRBJ2-3|-|TRBV6-5|-
CASSYSAHTNTQYF
TGTGCCAGCAGTTACTCGGCACACACAAATACGCAGTATTTT
>TRBJ1-4|-|TRBV7-9|-
CASSSRNPTGPKLFF
TGTGCCAGCAGCTCCAGAAACCCGACGGGTCCAAAACTGTTTTTT
>TRBJ1-2|TRBD1|TRBV6-5|-
CASRLQGVSYGYTF
TGTGCCAGCAGGCTACAGGGGGTCAGCTATGGCTACACCTTC
>TRBJ1-2|TRBD1|TRBV4-1|-
CASSRDREANYGYTF
TGCGCCAGCAGCCGGGACAGGGAAGCTAACTATGGCTACACCTTC
>TRBJ1-1|-|TRBV27|-
CASSLGTRETEAFF
TGTGCCAGCAGTTTAGGGACAAGGGAGACTGAAGCTTTCTTT
>TRBJ2-7|-|TRBV19|-
CASSISGFLRFEQYF
TGTGCCAGTAGTATCTCAGGGTTTCTCCGGTTCGAGCAGTACTTC
>TRBJ2-5|-|TRBV7-6|-
CASSLRGYETQYF
TGTGCCAGCAGCTTAAGGGGGTATGAGACCCAGTACTTC
>TRBJ1-2|-|TRBV12-3/TRBV12-4|-
CASSLQENYGYTF
TGTGCCAGCAGTCTACAGGAGAACTATGGCTACACCTTC
>TRBJ1-3|TRBD1|TRBV6-1|-
CASSERTGSGNTIYF
TGTGCCAGCAGTGAACGGACAGGGTCTGGAAACACCATATATTTT
>TRBJ2-6|-|TRBV5-1|-
CASRPSSGANVLTF
TGCGCCAGCAGGCCCAGCTCTGGGGCCAACGTCCTGACTTTC
>TRBJ2-1|TRBD2|TRBV7-3|few
CASSMTSGSLYNEQFF
TGTGCCAGCAGCATGACTAGCGGGAGTTTATACAATGAGCAGTTCTTC
>TRBJ1-1|-|TRBV3-1/TRBV3-2|-
CASSQMGGRSEAFF
TGTGCCAGCAGCCAGATGGGGGGGCGGAGTGAAGCTTTCTTT
>TRBJ2-3|-|TRBV3-1/TRBV3-2|-
CASSQALSGDTQYF
TGTGCCAGCAGCCAAGCCCTATCGGGAGATACGCAGTATTTT
>TRBJ1-1|TRBD1|TRBV5-6|-
CASSLPFRGPEAFF
TGTGCCAGCAGCCTCCCCTTCAGGGGGCCTGAAGCTTTCTTT
>TRBJ1-5|TRBD1|TRBV2|few
CASRQGLPGYSNQPQHF
TGTGCCAGCAGACAGGGGCTCCCGGGCTATAGCAATCAGCCCCAGCATTTT
>TRBJ2-7|TRBD1|TRBV11-2|-
CASSLTQGAGYEQYF
TGTGCCAGCAGCTTGACCCAGGGGGCTGGATACGAGCAGTACTTC
>TRBJ2-1|TRBD2|TRBV5-1|-
CASSLAGPRGDEQFF
TGCGCCAGCAGCCTAGCTGGCCCTCGGGGGGATGAGCAGTTCTTC
>TRBJ1-2|-|TRBV19|-
CASSKGREGGYTF
TGTGCCAGTAGTAAGGGTAGGGAGGGTGGCTACACCTTC
>TRBJ2-1|TRBD2|TRBV6-4|-
CASSVRGLAGGEQFF
TGTGCCAGCAGTGTCCGGGGGCTAGCGGGAGGAGAGCAGTTCTTC
>TRBJ2-3|TRBD2|TRBV3-1/TRBV3-2|-
CASSVGLAGYTQYF
TGTGCCAGCAGCGTGGGACTAGCGGGGTACACGCAGTATTTT
>TRBJ2-5|-|TRBV5-1|few
CASSLVTGEAYQETQYF
TGCGCCAGCAGCTTGGTCACTGGAGAGGCCTACCAAGAGACCCAGTACTTC
>TRBJ2-5|-|TRBV5-1|-
CASSKNRGGSQETQYF
TGCGCCAGCAGCAAAAACAGGGGGGGATCGCAAGAGACCCAGTACTTC
>TRBJ2-7|-|TRBV30|-
CAWTGSYEQYF
TGTGCCTGGACAGGATCCTACGAGCAGTACTTC
>TRBJ1-3|-|TRBV12-3/TRBV12-4|once
CASERGAGNTIYF
TGTGCCAGCGAGCGGGGCGCTGGAAACACCATATATTTT
>TRBJ1-2|-|TRBV7-8|-
CASSPDILTGKTNYGYTF
TGTGCCAGCAGCCCCGACATCTTAACAGGGAAAACTAACTATGGCTACACCTTC
>TRBJ2-2|-|TRBV9|-
CASSVAEAQTGELFF
TGTGCCAGCAGCGTAGCTGAGGCCCAGACCGGGGAGCTGTTTTTT
>TRBJ1-5|-|TRBV3-1/TRBV3-2|once
CASSQGLPGDQHF
TGTGCCAGCAGCCAAGGGCTCCCAGGGGACCAGCATTTT
>TRBJ1-2|-|TRBV5-1|-
CASREGQNYGYTF
TGCGCCAGCAGGGAAGGACAGAACTATGGCTACACCTTC
>TRBJ1-4|-|TRBV11-3|-
CASSLDPGMGRSSLNEKLFF
TGTGCCAGCAGCTTAGACCCAGGGATGGGTCGATCGAGTCTTAATGAAAAACTGTTTTTT
>TRBJ1-5|-|TRBV27|few
CASSLFQGSQPQHF
TGTGCCAGCAGTTTGTTCCAGGGAAGTCAGCCCCAGCATTTT
>TRBJ2-3|-|TRBV10-3|-
CAISDTRQSTDTQYF
TGTGCCATCAGTGATACGCGGCAGTCCACAGATACGCAGTATTTT
>TRBJ2-6|TRBD1|TRBV29-1|once
CSVTGFSGANVLTF
TGCAGCGTGACAGGGTTCTCTGGGGCCAACGTCCTGACTTTC
>TRBJ2-2|TRBD1|TRBV28|few
CASNGGTGRNTGELFF
TGTGCCAGCAATGGGGGGACAGGACGCAACACCGGGGAGCTGTTTTTT
>TRBJ1-4|TRBD1|TRBV2|many
CAGREGQVNEKLFF
TGTGCCGGCCGAGAAGGACAGGTTAATGAAAAACTGTTTTTT
>TRBJ2-7|TRBD2|TRBV11-2|-
CASSLSSIASGRSYEQYF
TGTGCCAGCAGCTTAAGCTCAATAGCTAGCGGGAGATCCTACGAGCAGTACTTC
>TRBJ1-5|TRBD1|TRBV6-6|-
CASTATGDQPQHF
TGTGCCAGCACGGCGACAGGGGATCAGCCCCAGCATTTT
>TRBJ1-2|TRBD1|TRBV12-3/TRBV12-4|-
CASSFWDSYGYTF
TGTGCCAGCAGCTTTTGGGACAGCTATGGCTACACCTTC
>TRBJ2-7|-|TRBV29-1|-
CSIGGGPYEQYF
TGCAGCATAGGGGGGGGGCCCTACGAGCAGTACTTC
>TRBJ2-7|-|TRBV6-5|-
CASSYVKGGEQYF
TGTGCCAGCAGTTACGTTAAAGGGGGCGAGCAGTACTTC
>TRBJ1-4|-|TRBV5-1|-
CASSSDSTNEKLFF
TGCGCCAGCAGCTCAGACAGCACTAATGAAAAACTGTTTTTT
>TRBJ2-1|TRBD1|TRBV18|-
CASSPNRGQKVGEQFF
TGTGCCAGCTCACCAAACAGGGGACAAAAAGTAGGTGAGCAGTTCTTC
>TRBJ1-5|-|TRBV5-1|-
CASSLGGDSNQPQHF
TGCGCCAGCAGCTTAGGAGGAGATAGCAATCAGCCCCAGCATTTT
>TRBJ2-5|-|TRBV4-1|few
CASSQDEGRLQETQYF
TGCGCCAGCAGCCAAGATGAGGGCAGGCTCCAAGAGACCCAGTACTTC
>TRBJ2-1|TRBD1|TRBV10-1|-
CASSVNPMGQGGEQFF
TGCGCCAGCAGTGTGAACCCGATGGGACAGGGAGGGGAGCAGTTCTTC
>TRBJ2-3|-|TRBV6-8|-
CASSNSGHTDTQYF
TGTGCCAGCAGTAACAGCGGTCACACAGATACGCAGTATTTT
>TRBJ2-7|-|TRBV20-1|-
CSANGGDEQYF
TGCAGTGCGAACGGGGGAGACGAGCAGTACTTC